This T cell receptor beta chain was sequenced during a study of T cell repertoires in cytomegalovirus infection (dated 2019 in TCRdb). Background on the whole study: Donor HLA type was relevant to the analysis, as public TCR beta signatures indicated carriage of CMV infection together with the matching HLA type.

For sequencing, an Illumina HiSeq 1500 was employed. TCRdb handled the public reads itself, with Q25 trimming in fastp and clone calling in MiXCR, and kept productive beta chains. Rows with one shared CDR3 protein collapse into an entry with the most common genes and DNA. Here the sample has about 530,000 distinct CDR3 sequences; about 25% occur a single time. Of the sample, over 10% falls within the top ten clones. From cysteine to phenylalanine, the CDR3 is 13 amino acids long. Left in the record is the CDR3 DNA by itself, 39 bases read in frame from the first base. A distance of 6 bases separates the germline ends of V and J, which lose 4 bases and 2 bases respectively. As encoded in the germline V gene (reference sequence), CDR1 is MNHNY while CDR2 is SVGAGI. This clonotype came up a few times. Its recognized antigen is unknown. No base quality information exists; no much larger clone differs at one position.

Study-level results and caveats: The ex vivo response was dominated by HLA-C-restricted CMV-specific TCR beta clonotypes, which also provided the single most frequent clonotype in two of eight donors. In both this cohort and an independent cohort of several hundred donors, the cumulative frequency of public TCR beta family members distinguished carriers of CMV infection plus the relevant HLA type.

The chain uses TRBV6-6 and TRBJ2-1; no confident D gene assignment can be made. This clonotype was obtained from a human donor in good health (CMV status not recorded). Some clones in this sample may be carry-over from other donors' samples. The sequenced sample was PBMCs. The DNA reads as follows: TGTGCCAGCAGTTCCTACCCCTACAATGAGCAGTTCTTC. It encodes CASSSYPYNEQFF.